This T cell receptor (beta chain) was observed in a study of blood T cell repertoires in COVID-19. The data were produced by immunoSEQ multiplex PCR, yet TCRdb's version contains in-frame clones alone and is incomplete. The table shows about 120,000 clones, with more than 80% occurring only once. Germline CDR1 reads MNHEY; CDR2 reads SMNVEV (reference sequence). Trimming removed 2 bases from V and 2 bases from J, with 15 bases in between. The CDR3 covers 16 residues. Specimen: peripheral blood. This receptor was obtained from a human donor in a cohort sampled during active COVID-19. This chain uses TRBV27 with TRBJ1-2; D ambiguous. The CDR3 loop reads CASSLRPPTSNYGYTF. The DNA of the CDR3 is TGTGCCAGCAGTTTAAGACCGCCGACATCCAACTATGGCTACACCTTC.